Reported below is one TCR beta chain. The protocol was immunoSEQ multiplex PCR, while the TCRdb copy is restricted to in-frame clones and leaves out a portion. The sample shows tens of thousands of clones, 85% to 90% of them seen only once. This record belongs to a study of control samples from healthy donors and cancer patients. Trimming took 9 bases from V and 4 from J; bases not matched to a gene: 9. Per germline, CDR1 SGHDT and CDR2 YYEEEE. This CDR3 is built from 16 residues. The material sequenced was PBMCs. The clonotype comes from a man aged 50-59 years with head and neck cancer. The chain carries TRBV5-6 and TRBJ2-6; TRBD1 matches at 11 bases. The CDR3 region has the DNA TGTGCCACAGGGACAGGGGGTACGGGAGGGGCCAACGTCCTGACTTTC. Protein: CATGTGGTGGANVLTF.